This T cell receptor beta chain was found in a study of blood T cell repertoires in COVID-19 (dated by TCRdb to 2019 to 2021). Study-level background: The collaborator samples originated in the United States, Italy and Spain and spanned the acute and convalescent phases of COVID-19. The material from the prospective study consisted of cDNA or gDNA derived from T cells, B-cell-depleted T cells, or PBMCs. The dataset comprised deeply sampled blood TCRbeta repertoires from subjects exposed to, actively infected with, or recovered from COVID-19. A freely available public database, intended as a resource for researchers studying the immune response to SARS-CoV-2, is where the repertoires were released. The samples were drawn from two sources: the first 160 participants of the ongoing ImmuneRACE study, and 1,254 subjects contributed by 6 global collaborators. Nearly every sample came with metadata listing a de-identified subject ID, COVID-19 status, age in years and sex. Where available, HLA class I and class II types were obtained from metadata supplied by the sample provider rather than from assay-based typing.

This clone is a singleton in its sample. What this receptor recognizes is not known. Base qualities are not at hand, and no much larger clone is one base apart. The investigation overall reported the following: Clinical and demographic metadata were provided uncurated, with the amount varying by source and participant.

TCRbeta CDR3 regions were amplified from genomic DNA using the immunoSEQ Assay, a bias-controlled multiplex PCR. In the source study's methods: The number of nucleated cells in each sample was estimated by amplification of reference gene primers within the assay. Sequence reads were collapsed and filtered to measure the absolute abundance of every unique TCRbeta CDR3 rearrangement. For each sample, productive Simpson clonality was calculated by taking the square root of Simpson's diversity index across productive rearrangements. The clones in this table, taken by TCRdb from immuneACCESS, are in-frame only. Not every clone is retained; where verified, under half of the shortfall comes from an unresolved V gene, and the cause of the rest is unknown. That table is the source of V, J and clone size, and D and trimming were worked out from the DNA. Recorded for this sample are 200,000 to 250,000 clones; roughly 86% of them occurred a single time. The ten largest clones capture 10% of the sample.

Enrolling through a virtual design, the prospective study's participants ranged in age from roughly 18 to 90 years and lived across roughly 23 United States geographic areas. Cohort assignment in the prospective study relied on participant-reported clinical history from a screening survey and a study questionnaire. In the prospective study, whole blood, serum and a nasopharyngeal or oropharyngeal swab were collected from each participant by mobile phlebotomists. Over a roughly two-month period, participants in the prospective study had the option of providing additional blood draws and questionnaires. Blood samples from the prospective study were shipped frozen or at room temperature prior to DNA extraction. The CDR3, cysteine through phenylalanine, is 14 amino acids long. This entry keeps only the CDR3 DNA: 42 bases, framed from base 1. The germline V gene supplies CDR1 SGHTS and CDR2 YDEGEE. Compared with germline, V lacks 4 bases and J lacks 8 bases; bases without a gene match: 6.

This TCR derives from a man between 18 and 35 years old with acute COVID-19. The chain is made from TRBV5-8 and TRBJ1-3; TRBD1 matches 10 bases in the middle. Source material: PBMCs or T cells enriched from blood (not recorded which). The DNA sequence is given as TGTGCCAGCAGCGCAGGACAGGGGGGATACACCATATATTTT. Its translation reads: CASSAGQGGYTIYF.